The rows below give T cell receptor beta chains drawn from one sample of a study of OX40 agonist ivuxolimab in advanced cancers. Sequencing was performed with immunoSEQ multiplex PCR; in TCRdb, only in-frame clones are kept and a portion is missing. This sample yields about 61,000 clones, of which 70% to 90% are seen a single time; approximately 0.32% belongs to the top ten. This specimen was CD4+ or CD8+ T cells sorted from blood, taken in a trial of the OX40 agonist ivuxolimab. The receptors here all came from an adult with an advanced solid tumor such as melanoma, head and neck, liver or kidney cancer. The CDR3 runs from the conserved cysteine through the conserved F or W. The size entry is marked missing in some rows and otherwise reads once, few, many or a size class.

j_call	v_call	clone_size	cdr3_aa
TRBJ2-7	TRBV7-5	once	CARSFREGLAPGYEQYF
TRBJ2-7	TRBV6-5	-	CASNPPVPSYEQYF
TRBJ2-3	TRBV9	-	CASSVGGYPTDTQYF
TRBJ2-7	TRBV20-1	-	CSARTRGEQYF
TRBJ1-2	TRBV19	-	CASRGGPNYGYTF
TRBJ2-1	TRBV12-5	-	CASGFSTGTSGGNEQFF
TRBJ1-5	TRBV11-2	-	CASSRDRDNQPQHF
TRBJ1-2	TRBV19	once	CASSTYAGTGGKGYTF
TRBJ2-2	TRBV10-2	-	CATGTSGRGELFF
TRBJ1-4	TRBV21-1	-	CARDEKLFF
TRBJ2-1	TRBV19	-	CASSIVGNEQFF
TRBJ2-3	TRBV5-1	-	CASSLLAGEDTQYF
TRBJ2-7	TRBV13	-	CASSLVRAEQYF
TRBJ1-1	TRBV4-3	-	CASSQNSQGAFNTEAFF
TRBJ2-3	TRBV5-1	-	CASSRPGVAGGPGDTQYF
TRBJ2-7	TRBV6-1	-	CASSDTGTVYEQYF
TRBJ1-2	TRBV2	once	CASTANYGYTF
TRBJ2-3	TRBV30	-	CAWSLAGGSTDTQYF
TRBJ2-2	TRBV5-1	once	CASHGETGELFF
TRBJ2-5	TRBV9	once	CASSVATGQRQETQYF
TRBJ2-7	TRBV4-3	-	CASSQDALPGEQYF
TRBJ2-3	TRBV19	-	CASSIELSGRQYF
TRBJ2-7	TRBV2	-	CASSDGSAAAPYEQYF
TRBJ2-7	TRBV7-6	-	CASSLEPGGTYEQYF
TRBJ1-1	TRBV10-3	-	CAITPDRDTEAFF
TRBJ1-6	TRBV5-1	-	CASSYASTRTGDSPLHF
TRBJ1-1	TRBV10-3	-	CAISGTGGNTEAFF
TRBJ2-7	TRBV5-6	-	CASSRGEGRGLKGYEQYF
TRBJ1-2	TRBV13	few	CASSLEGRGRGYTF
TRBJ1-4	TRBV4-2	-	CASSPVSPSEKLFF
TRBJ1-1	TRBV29-1	-	CSVNRGLNTEAFF